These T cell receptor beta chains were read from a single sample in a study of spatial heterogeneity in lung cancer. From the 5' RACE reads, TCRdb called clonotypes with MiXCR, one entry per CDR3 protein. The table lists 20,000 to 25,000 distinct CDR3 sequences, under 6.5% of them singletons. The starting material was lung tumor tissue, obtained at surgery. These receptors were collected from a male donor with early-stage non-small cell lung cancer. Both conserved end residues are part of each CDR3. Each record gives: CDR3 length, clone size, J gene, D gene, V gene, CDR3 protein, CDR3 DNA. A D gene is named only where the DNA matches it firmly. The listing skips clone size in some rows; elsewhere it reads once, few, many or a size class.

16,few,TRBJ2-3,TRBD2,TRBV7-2,CASSLMGLAGTDTQYF,TGTGCCAGCAGCTTAATGGGGCTAGCGGGCACAGATACGCAGTATTTT
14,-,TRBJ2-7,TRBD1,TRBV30,CAWEAWDRGYEQYF,TGTGCCTGGGAGGCGTGGGACAGGGGTTACGAGCAGTACTTC
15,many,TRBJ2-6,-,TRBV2,CASSVADSGANVLTF,TGTGCCAGCAGTGTGGCGGACTCTGGGGCCAACGTCCTGACTTTC
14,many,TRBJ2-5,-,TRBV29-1,CSGGARGNIETQYF,TGCAGCGGGGGAGCCCGGGGAAATATAGAGACCCAGTACTTC
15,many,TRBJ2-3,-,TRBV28,CASSSPRWLGDTQYF,TGTGCCAGCAGTTCTCCTAGGTGGTTGGGAGATACGCAGTATTTT
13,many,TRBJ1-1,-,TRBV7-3,CASSTQGNTEAFF,TGTGCCAGCAGCACCCAGGGCAACACTGAAGCTTTCTTT
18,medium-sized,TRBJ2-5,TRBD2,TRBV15,CATSRDTIPTSAKETQYF,TGTGCCACCAGCAGAGATACCATTCCTACTAGCGCAAAAGAGACCCAGTACTTC
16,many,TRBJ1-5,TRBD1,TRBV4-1,CASSTTGAFFNQPQHF,TGCGCCAGCAGCACGACAGGGGCCTTCTTCAATCAGCCCCAGCATTTT
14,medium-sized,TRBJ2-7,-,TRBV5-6,CASSTRGFSYEQYF,TGTGCCAGCAGCACACGGGGTTTCTCCTACGAGCAGTACTTC
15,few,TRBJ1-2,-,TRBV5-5,CASSLWDYVNYGYTF,TGTGCCAGCAGCTTGTGGGATTACGTCAACTATGGCTACACCTTC
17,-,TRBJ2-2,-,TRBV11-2,CASSYTPGGGRTGELFF,TGTGCCAGCAGTTACACCCCTGGGGGGGGGCGCACCGGGGAGCTGTTTTTT
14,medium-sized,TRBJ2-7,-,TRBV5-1,CASSLLASSYEQYF,TGCGCCAGCAGCTTGCTAGCGAGCTCCTACGAGCAGTACTTC
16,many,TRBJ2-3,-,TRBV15,CATSRLGRRSTDTQYF,TGTGCCACCAGCAGGCTTGGCAGGCGGAGCACAGATACGCAGTATTTT
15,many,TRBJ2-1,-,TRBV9,CASSVSPTNYNEQFF,TGTGCCAGCAGCGTATCCCCGACTAATTACAATGAGCAGTTCTTC
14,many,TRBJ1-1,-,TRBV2,CASTGALMNTEAFF,TGTGCCAGCACGGGGGCCCTGATGAACACTGAAGCTTTCTTT
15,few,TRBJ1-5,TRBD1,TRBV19,CASTDRGQGNQPQHF,TGTGCCAGTACGGATCGGGGACAGGGTAATCAGCCCCAGCATTTT
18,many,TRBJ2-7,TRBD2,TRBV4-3,CASSQWKEVAGVNYEQYF,TGCGCCAGCAGCCAATGGAAGGAGGTGGCGGGAGTAAATTACGAGCAGTACTTC
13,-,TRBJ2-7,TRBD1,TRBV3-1,CASSSDRGYEQYF,TGTGCCAGCAGCTCCGACAGGGGATACGAGCAGTACTTC
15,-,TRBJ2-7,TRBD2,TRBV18,CASSPRAGLANEQYF,TGTGCCAGCTCACCACGGGCAGGACTAGCGAACGAGCAGTACTTC
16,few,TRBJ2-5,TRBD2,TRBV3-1,CASSPTSGGQLETQYF,TGTGCCAGCAGCCCGACTAGCGGGGGACAATTAGAGACCCAGTACTTC
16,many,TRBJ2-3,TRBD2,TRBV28,CASSSAREGGTDTQYF,TGTGCCAGCAGTTCGGCTCGGGAGGGTGGAACAGATACGCAGTATTTT
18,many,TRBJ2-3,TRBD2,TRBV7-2,CASSLAGGARFGADTQYF,TGTGCCAGCAGCTTAGCGGGAGGGGCTAGATTTGGGGCAGATACGCAGTATTTT
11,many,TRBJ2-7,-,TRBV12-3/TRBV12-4,CASSRTSEQYF,TGTGCCAGCAGCCGTACCTCCGAGCAGTACTTC
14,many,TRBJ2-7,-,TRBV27,CASSLRRAFSEQYF,TGTGCCAGCAGTTTAAGGCGGGCTTTTTCCGAGCAGTACTTC
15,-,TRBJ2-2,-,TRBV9,CASSVVTANTGELFF,TGTGCCAGCAGCGTAGTAACGGCGAACACCGGGGAGCTGTTTTTT
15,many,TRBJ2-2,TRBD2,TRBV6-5,CASNSGLANTGELFF,TGTGCCAGCAATTCGGGACTAGCGAACACCGGGGAGCTGTTTTTT
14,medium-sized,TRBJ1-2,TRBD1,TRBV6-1,CASRETGTDYGYTF,TGTGCCAGCAGAGAAACCGGGACAGACTATGGCTACACCTTC
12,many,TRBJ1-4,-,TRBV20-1,CSAPARGEKLFF,TGCAGTGCCCCTGCCCGGGGGGAAAAACTGTTTTTT
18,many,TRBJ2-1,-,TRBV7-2,CASSLYTRAMGTYNEQFF,TGTGCCAGCAGCTTATATACCAGGGCTATGGGTACCTACAATGAGCAGTTCTTC
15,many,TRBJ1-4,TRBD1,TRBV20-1,CSARDGTVFGEKLFF,TGCAGTGCTAGAGATGGGACAGTTTTTGGGGAAAAACTGTTTTTT
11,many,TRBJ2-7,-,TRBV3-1,CASSLNYEQYF,TGTGCCAGCAGCCTGAACTACGAGCAGTACTTC
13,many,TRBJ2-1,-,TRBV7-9,CASSSSPYNEQFF,TGTGCCAGCAGCTCCTCCCCCTACAATGAGCAGTTCTTC
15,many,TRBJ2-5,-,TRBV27,CASSLNGWTAETQYF,TGTGCCAGCAGTTTAAACGGCTGGACAGCAGAGACCCAGTACTTC
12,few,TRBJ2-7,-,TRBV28,CASKPPTGRKYF,TGTGCCAGCAAACCCCCGACAGGGAGGAAGTACTTC
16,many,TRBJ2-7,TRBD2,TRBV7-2,CASSPERESLADEQYF,TGTGCCAGCAGCCCTGAGCGGGAGTCCCTCGCGGACGAGCAGTACTTC
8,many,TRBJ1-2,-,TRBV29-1,CSVGGYTF,TGCAGCGTTGGGGGCTACACCTTC
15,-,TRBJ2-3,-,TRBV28,CASTPGLPRTDTQYF,TGTGCCAGCACCCCGGGACTCCCTCGCACAGATACGCAGTATTTT
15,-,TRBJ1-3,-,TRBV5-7,CASSIFGPSGNTIYF,TGTGCCAGCAGCATCTTCGGCCCCTCTGGAAACACCATATATTTT
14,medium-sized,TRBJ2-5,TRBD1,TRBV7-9,CASSPPTGVETQYF,TGTGCCAGCAGCCCACCCACAGGGGTGGAGACCCAGTACTTC
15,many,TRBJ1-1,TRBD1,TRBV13,CASSPRQGMNTEAFF,TGTGCCAGCAGCCCCAGACAGGGTATGAACACTGAAGCTTTCTTT
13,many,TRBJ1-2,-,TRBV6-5,CASREDSNYGYTF,TGTGCCAGCAGAGAAGACAGTAACTATGGCTACACCTTC
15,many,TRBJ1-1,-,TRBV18,CASSPGVNRNTEAFF,TGTGCCAGCTCACCCGGTGTCAACCGGAACACTGAAGCTTTCTTT
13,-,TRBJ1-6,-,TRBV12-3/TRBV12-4,CASRYYRNSPLHF,TGTGCCAGCAGATATTACAGGAATTCACCCCTCCACTTT
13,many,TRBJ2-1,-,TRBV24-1,CATSDFVTNEQFF,TGTGCCACCAGTGATTTCGTAACGAATGAGCAGTTCTTC
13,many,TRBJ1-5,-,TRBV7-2,CASSLGRDQPQHF,TGTGCCAGCAGCTTGGGCAGGGATCAGCCCCAGCATTTT
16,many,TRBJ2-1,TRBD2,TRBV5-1,CASSLESGRALNEQFF,TGCGCCAGCAGCTTGGAGAGCGGGAGGGCCTTGAATGAGCAGTTCTTC
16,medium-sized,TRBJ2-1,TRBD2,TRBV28,CASSPPTSGRKNEQFF,TGTGCCAGCAGTCCCCCGACTAGCGGGAGGAAGAATGAGCAGTTCTTC
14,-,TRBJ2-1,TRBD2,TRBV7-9,CASSFSGRSNEQFF,TGTGCCAGCAGCTTTAGCGGGAGATCGAATGAGCAGTTCTTC
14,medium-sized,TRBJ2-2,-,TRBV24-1,CATSDRANTGELFF,TGTGCCACCAGTGACAGAGCGAACACCGGGGAGCTGTTTTTT
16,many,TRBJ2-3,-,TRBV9,CASSPTGRLYTDTQYF,TGTGCCAGCAGCCCCACGGGACGGCTATACACAGATACGCAGTATTTT